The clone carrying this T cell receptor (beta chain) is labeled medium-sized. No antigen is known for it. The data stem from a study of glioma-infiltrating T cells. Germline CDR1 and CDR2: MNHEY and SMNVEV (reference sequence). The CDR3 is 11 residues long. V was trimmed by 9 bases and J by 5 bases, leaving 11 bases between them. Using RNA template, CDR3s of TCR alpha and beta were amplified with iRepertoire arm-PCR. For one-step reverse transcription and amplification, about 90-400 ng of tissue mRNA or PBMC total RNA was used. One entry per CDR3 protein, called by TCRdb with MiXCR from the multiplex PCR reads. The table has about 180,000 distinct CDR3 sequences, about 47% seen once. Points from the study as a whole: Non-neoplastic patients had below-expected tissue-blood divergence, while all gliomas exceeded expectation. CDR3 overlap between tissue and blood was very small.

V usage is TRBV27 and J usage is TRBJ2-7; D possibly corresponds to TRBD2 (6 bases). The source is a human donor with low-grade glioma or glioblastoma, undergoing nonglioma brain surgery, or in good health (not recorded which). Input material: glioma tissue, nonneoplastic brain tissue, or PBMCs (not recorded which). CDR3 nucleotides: TGTGCCAGGGGACGGAGGGACGAGCAGTACTTC. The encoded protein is CARGRRDEQYF.